This record concerns one T cell receptor (beta chain) sequence. Per the germline V gene, CDR1 is MNHNS and CDR2 is SASEGT. The CDR3 is made up of 16 amino acids. The V and J ends lost 2 bases and 4 bases, in that order; junction bases with no gene match: 4. This sample is part of a study of human T cells and chemical hapten exposure. Total RNA was extracted from unfractionated whole blood. TCRdb re-analysed the 5' RACE reads in MiXCR, keeping a single row per CDR3 protein. The sample contains tens of thousands of distinct CDR3 sequences, more than 7% of which appear only once. The receptor's source is a male donor in good health. The chain links TRBV6-1 to TRBJ1-6, with 8 bases aligning to TRBD1. CDR3 region: CASSEYGQGYNSPLHF. In DNA form, the CDR3 reads TGTGCCAGCAGTGAATACGGACAGGGTTATAATTCACCCCTCCACTTT.